The T cell receptor beta chain under discussion was sequenced for a study of OX40 agonist ivuxolimab in advanced cancers. Some background on the complete study: Ivuxolimab was an agonistic, fully human IgG2 monoclonal antibody directed against OX40 (CD134), a costimulatory receptor. Intravenous ivuxolimab was administered to patients every 2 weeks at six dose levels: 0.01, 0.1, 0.3, 1.5, 3 and 10 mg/kg. Among the roughly 50 dose-escalation patients, about 20 had hepatocellular carcinoma, 15 melanoma, 9 renal cell carcinoma and 9 head and neck cancer. The dose-escalation cohort was 82.7% male with a mean age of 60 years, ranging from roughly 20 to 85. Prior anti-PD-1, anti-PD-L1 or anti-CTLA-4 therapy was permitted, and checkpoint inhibitors had been received by about 37% of dose-escalation patients. Partial responses occurred in three dose-escalation patients, of whom one had hepatocellular carcinoma and two had cutaneous melanoma. The purpose of peripheral TCRbeta sequencing was to test whether ivuxolimab changed TCR sequence diversity and led to clonal T-cell expansion. The paper describes the monotherapy dose-escalation part (N of about 57 patients) of the phase I trial of ivuxolimab.

The germline V gene sets CDR1 to MGHRA and CDR2 to YSYEKL. The CDR3 holds 14 amino acids from the cysteine to the phenylalanine. The DNA shown is the 42-base CDR3, in frame from base 1. V is shortened by 0 bases, J by 5 bases, and the region joining them spans 10 bases. The trial excluded patients who had a history of autoimmune disease or who were on systemic immunosuppression. Peripheral blood for TCR sequencing was collected from all dose cohorts at baseline, on cycle 4 day 1, and on cycle 7 day 1. Samples were obtained from an open-label, multicenter, first-in-human phase I dose-escalation trial of ivuxolimab. Adults with locally advanced or metastatic head and neck squamous cell, hepatocellular, melanoma or renal cell carcinoma were enrolled in the trial. CD4+ and CD8+ T cells were sorted separately from peripheral blood before TCR sequencing. Paper-wide results and their limitations: At doses of 0.1 to 3.0 mg/kg, clonal expansion of both CD4+ and CD8+ blood T cells was observed from baseline to week 6. On average, CD8+ T cells showed more expanded clones than CD4+ T cells after ivuxolimab. In the 0.1-3.0 mg/kg groups, partial responders were among the patients with the lowest normalized peripheral clonal expansion, particularly in CD8+ T cells. The antigen specificity of the peripheral T cells that underwent clonal expansion was not determined. Low levels of normalized T-cell clonal expansion were also seen in some nonresponding patients.

Genomic DNA was extracted from sorted cells for sequencing of the TCRbeta CDR3 region. TCRbeta CDR3 regions were sequenced using the immunoSEQ Assay. As stored in TCRdb, this immuneACCESS dataset retains in-frame rearrangements with V and J assigned. A fraction of the clones does not appear; measured against another copy, unresolved V genes explain less than half of the discrepancy, and the remainder lacks a known reason. Here the sample has tens of thousands of clones; approximately 80% occur a single time. The ten largest clones represent 4.5% to 6% of the sample. Note on this clone: Its antigen is currently not known. Base qualities are not recorded, but no much larger clone differs from it by a single base.

The material was CD4+ or CD8+ T cells sorted from blood, obtained in a trial of the OX40 agonist ivuxolimab. This receptor was identified in an adult with an advanced solid tumor such as melanoma, head and neck, liver or kidney cancer. In this chain, TRBV4-1 is recombined with TRBJ2-5; the D gene assignment is ambiguous. The CDR3 region: CASSQELAVETQYF. At the DNA level, the sequence is TGCGCCAGCAGCCAAGAGCTCGCCGTGGAGACCCAGTACTTC.